Listed below are T cell receptor beta chains from one sample, sequenced in a study of PD-L1 blockade in urothelial cancer. Measured with immunoSEQ multiplex PCR; TCRdb has only the in-frame clones, and not every one. The table has around 45,000 clones, 80% seen once. Material: PBMCs, obtained around atezolizumab (anti-PD-L1) treatment. These receptor sequences come from a man between 60 and 70 years old with urothelial cancer. Each CDR3 is given with its conserved first and last residue. The order of the fields is J gene, V gene, clone size, D gene, CDR3 DNA, CDR3 protein. A D gene is named only where the DNA matches it firmly. Only some rows state a clone size, as once, few, many or a class for expanded clones.

>TRBJ1-3|TRBV5-1|few|TRBD1
TGCGCCAGCAGCACAGGACAGGGCTCTGGAAACACCATATATTTT
CASSTGQGSGNTIYF
>TRBJ2-1|TRBV29-1|.|.
TGCAGCGCCCAAACCCAGGGGTACAATGAGCAGTTCTTC
CSAQTQGYNEQFF
>TRBJ1-3|TRBV6-1|.|TRBD1
TGTGCCAGCAGTGAAGGGGGATACAGGGGGTGGGCAGGAAACACCATATATTTT
CASSEGGYRGWAGNTIYF
>TRBJ2-3|TRBV11-2|.|TRBD1
TGTGCCAGCAGCCCAGGACAGGGGGCCGGTACGCAGTATTTT
CASSPGQGAGTQYF
>TRBJ2-5|TRBV9|few|.
TGTGCCAGCAGCGTAAGGGGGAAGGCGGGGGAACAAGAGACCCAGTACTTC
CASSVRGKAGEQETQYF
>TRBJ2-5|TRBV5-1|.|.
TGCGCCAGCAGCTTGGCGGGGTCAGAGCAAGAGACCCAGTACTTC
CASSLAGSEQETQYF
>TRBJ2-5|TRBV2|.|TRBD2
TGTGCCAGCAGTGAGAGCCTAGCGGGGGGTCAAGAGACCCAGTACTTC
CASSESLAGGQETQYF
>TRBJ2-5|TRBV15|.|TRBD1
TGTGCCACCAGTTACCGACAGGGGGCGCGGGAGACCCAGTACTTC
CATSYRQGARETQYF
>TRBJ2-3|TRBV5-6|.|TRBD2
TGTGCCAGCAGCCTGGGCGGGGGTACAGATACGCAGTATTTT
CASSLGGGTDTQYF
>TRBJ2-7|TRBV28|.|TRBD2
TGTGCCAGCAGATCCGGGACTAGCCCGTACGAGCAGTACTTC
CASRSGTSPYEQYF
>TRBJ1-1|TRBV6-1|.|.
TGTGCCAGCAGTGTACTTCAGGGAGGAGAAACTGAAGCTTTCTTT
CASSVLQGGETEAFF
>TRBJ2-7|TRBV5-5|few|.
TGTGCCAGCAGCATTGGGACTGGTTTGGCCTACGAGCAGTACTTC
CASSIGTGLAYEQYF
>TRBJ1-5|TRBV6-5|.|TRBD1
TGTGCCAGCAGGGCAGGGGGGTATAGCAATCAGCCCCAGCATTTT
CASRAGGYSNQPQHF
>TRBJ1-2|TRBV9|.|.
TGTGCCAGCAGCTCCTGGGCGGGCAGCGGCTACACCTTC
CASSSWAGSGYTF
>TRBJ1-4|TRBV15|.|TRBD1
TGTGCCACCAGCAGAGGAGGACAGGCAACTAATGAAAAACTGTTTTTT
CATSRGGQATNEKLFF
>TRBJ2-5|TRBV30|few|.
TGTGCCTGGGGGTCAGGGCAAGAGACCCAGTACTTC
CAWGSGQETQYF
>TRBJ2-7|TRBV5-1|.|TRBD2
TGCGCCAGCAGGGAGTCGGGGGGTCTCGGCGAGCAGTACTTC
CASRESGGLGEQYF
>TRBJ1-3|TRBV7-2|.|TRBD1
TGTGCCAGCAGCTTAGTCGACAGGGGGATGGATAACACCATATATTTT
CASSLVDRGMDNTIYF
>TRBJ2-2|TRBV9|.|.
TGTGCCAGCCAACAGGGATCCGGGGAGCTGTTTTTT
CASQQGSGELFF
>TRBJ2-3|TRBV10-1|.|TRBD2
TGCGCCAGCAGTGAGAAAGCGGGGGCGCAGTATTTT
CASSEKAGAQYF
>TRBJ1-3|TRBV30|once|.
TGTGCCTGGAGTCCCAACTTACCGGGAACCTCTGGAAACACCATATATTTT
CAWSPNLPGTSGNTIYF
>TRBJ2-7|TRBV15|.|.
TGTGCCACCAGCAGAGACCCGCGGGTTGGTGGGGACGAGCAGTACTTC
CATSRDPRVGGDEQYF
>TRBJ1-4|TRBV14|.|TRBD1
TGTGCCAGCAGCCAACGGACAGGGCCCGGGGCTAATGAAAAACTGTTTTTT
CASSQRTGPGANEKLFF
>TRBJ1-1|TRBV19|once|TRBD1
TGTGCCAGTAGTATAGGTCCCACAGGGGGAAACACTGAAGCTTTCTTT
CASSIGPTGGNTEAFF
>TRBJ2-7|TRBV5-1|medium-sized|.
TGCGCCAGCAGCACAGGACAGGGAGGGAGCTACGAGCAGTACTTC
CASSTGQGGSYEQYF
>TRBJ1-5|TRBV28|.|.
TGTGCCAGCAGTTTAAGTCGCGTACCAAGTCAGCCCCAGCATTTT
CASSLSRVPSQPQHF
>TRBJ1-4|TRBV6-1|.|TRBD1
TGTGCCAGCAGTGAAGGACAGAGGGGGCAGGATGAAAAACTGTTTTTT
CASSEGQRGQDEKLFF
>TRBJ1-5|TRBV28|.|.
TGTGCCAGCAGTTTAAGGGGGAAAGGCAATCAGCCCCAGCATTTT
CASSLRGKGNQPQHF
>TRBJ2-1|TRBV4-3|.|TRBD2
TGCGCCAGCAGCCAAGGACTAGCGGGAGTGGATGAGCAGTTCTTC
CASSQGLAGVDEQFF
>TRBJ2-5|TRBV7-9|few|TRBD2
TGTGCCAGCAGCTTGGGAAGCGGGGGGCCGGGGATGGAGACCCAGTACTTC
CASSLGSGGPGMETQYF